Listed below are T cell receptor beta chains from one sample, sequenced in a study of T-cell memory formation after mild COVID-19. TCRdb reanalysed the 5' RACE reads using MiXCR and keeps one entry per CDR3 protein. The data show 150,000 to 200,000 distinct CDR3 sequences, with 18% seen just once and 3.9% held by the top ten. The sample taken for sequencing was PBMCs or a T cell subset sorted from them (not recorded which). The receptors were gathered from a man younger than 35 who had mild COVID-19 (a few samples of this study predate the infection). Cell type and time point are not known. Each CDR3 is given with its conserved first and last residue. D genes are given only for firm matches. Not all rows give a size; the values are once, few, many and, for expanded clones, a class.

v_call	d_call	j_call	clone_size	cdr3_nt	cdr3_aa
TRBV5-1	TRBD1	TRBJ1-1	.	TGCGCCAGCAGCTTGCGACAGGGGGCAGGGAACACTGAAGCTTTCTTT	CASSLRQGAGNTEAFF
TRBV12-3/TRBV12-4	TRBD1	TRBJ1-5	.	TGTGCCAGCAGCGGGGACAGGGGTCAGCCCCAGCATTTT	CASSGDRGQPQHF
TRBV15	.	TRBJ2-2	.	TGTGCCACCAGCATAGACCGGGACCGAAACACCGGGGAGCTGTTTTTT	CATSIDRDRNTGELFF
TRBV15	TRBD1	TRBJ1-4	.	TGTGCCACCAGCAGAGGACAGGGCTTTTTGGAAAAACTGTTTTTT	CATSRGQGFLEKLFF
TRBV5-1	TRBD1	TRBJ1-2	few	TGCGCCAGCAGCCCAGGACAGGGGAATGGCTACACCTTC	CASSPGQGNGYTF
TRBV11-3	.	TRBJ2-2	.	TGTGCCAGCAGCCAAAGGGAGACCGGGGAGCTGTTTTTT	CASSQRETGELFF
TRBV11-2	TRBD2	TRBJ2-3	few	TGTGCCAGCAGCTTAGGGGGACTAGCGGGGGCCCCGGTGAATACGCAGTATTTT	CASSLGGLAGAPVNTQYF
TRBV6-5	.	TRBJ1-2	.	TGTGCCAGCAGTTACCGGGACGGCTATGGCTACACCTTC	CASSYRDGYGYTF
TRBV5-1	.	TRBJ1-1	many	TGCGCCAGCAGCCGGGGGGGCAGCATGAACACTGAAGCTTTCTTT	CASSRGGSMNTEAFF
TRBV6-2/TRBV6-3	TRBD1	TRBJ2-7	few	TGTGCCAGCAGTTATGCTGCGAGGGACAGGGTCTACGAGCAGTACTTC	CASSYAARDRVYEQYF
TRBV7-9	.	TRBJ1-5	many	TGTGCCAGCAGGTACATACAGCCCCAGCATTTT	CASRYIQPQHF
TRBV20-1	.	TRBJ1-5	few	TGCAGTGCTAGTGGGGAAAATCAGCCCCAGCATTTT	CSASGENQPQHF
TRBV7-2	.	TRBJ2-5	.	TGTGCCAGCAGCTTAGGGCGGTTTAGCGTACCCCAGTACTTC	CASSLGRFSVPQYF
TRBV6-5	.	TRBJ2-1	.	TGTGCCAGCAGTTACAGTCCTGCGGGGCTCTCCTACAATGAGCAGTTCTTC	CASSYSPAGLSYNEQFF
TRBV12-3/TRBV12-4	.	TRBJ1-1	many	TGTGCCAGCAGCCCCGGGGGCCTGAACACTGAAGCTTTCTTT	CASSPGGLNTEAFF
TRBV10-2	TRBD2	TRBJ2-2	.	TGCGCCAGCAGCCTCGGACTAGCGGGGGCTACGAACACCGGGGAGCTGTTTTTT	CASSLGLAGATNTGELFF
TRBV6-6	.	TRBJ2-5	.	TGTGCCAGCAGTTTCATCAGTTCAGGCCCCCAAGAGACCCAGTACTTC	CASSFISSGPQETQYF
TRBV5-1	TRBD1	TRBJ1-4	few	TGCGCCAGCAGCTTGGACAGGGGGCGGTCTAATGAAAAACTGTTTTTT	CASSLDRGRSNEKLFF
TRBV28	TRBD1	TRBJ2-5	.	TGTGCCAGCAGCGTGACAGGGACCGGGGAGACCCAGTACTTC	CASSVTGTGETQYF
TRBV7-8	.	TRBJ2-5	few	TGTGCCAGCAGCTTACGGGGGCGAGTAGCGCAAATGGAGACCCAGTACTTC	CASSLRGRVAQMETQYF
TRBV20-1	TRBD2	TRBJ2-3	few	TGCAGTGCTTGGACTAGCGGCAGCACAGATACGCAGTATTTT	CSAWTSGSTDTQYF
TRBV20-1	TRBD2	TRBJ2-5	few	TGCAGTGCTACTTCACGCGGGGGGGGCCTGGAGACCCAGTACTTC	CSATSRGGGLETQYF
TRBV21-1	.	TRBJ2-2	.	TGTGCCATCCCCTCCGGGACCGAGGACACCGGGGAGCTGTTTTTT	CAIPSGTEDTGELFF
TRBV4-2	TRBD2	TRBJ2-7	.	TGTGCCAGTTCATCGGGGGGGTCCCGCTACGAGCAGTACTTC	CASSSGGSRYEQYF
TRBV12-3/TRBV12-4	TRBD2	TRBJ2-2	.	TGTGCCAGCAGCGTCGGGACTACTGCCGGGGAGCTGTTTTTT	CASSVGTTAGELFF
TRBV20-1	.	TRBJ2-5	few	TGCAGTGCGCCTGGGGCCTACCAAGAGACCCAGTACTTC	CSAPGAYQETQYF
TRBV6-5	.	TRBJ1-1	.	TGTGCCAGCAGTTACTCGACCGGGGGCGTTAGCACTGAAGCTTTCTTT	CASSYSTGGVSTEAFF
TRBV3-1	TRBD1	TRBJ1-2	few	TGTGCCAGCAGCCAAGATGAGACAGGGGATGGCTACACCTTC	CASSQDETGDGYTF
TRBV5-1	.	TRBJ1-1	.	TGCGCCAGCAGCCCAGACCGGCCAGAAGGAGCTTTCTTT	CASSPDRPEGAFF
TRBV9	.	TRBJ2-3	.	TGTGCCAGCAGCGTAGAACTCGGGACTCCAACACGCACAGATACGCAGTATTTT	CASSVELGTPTRTDTQYF
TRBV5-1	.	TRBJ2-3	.	TGCGCCAGCAGCTTGGTTATTGCAGATACGCAGTATTTT	CASSLVIADTQYF
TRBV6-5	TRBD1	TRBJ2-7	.	TGTGCCAGCAGTGAAGCCAGGGGGACCTACGAGCAGTACTTC	CASSEARGTYEQYF
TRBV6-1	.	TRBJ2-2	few	TGTGCCACCCCCGGGTTACCCACGGACAGGGAGCTGTTTTTT	CATPGLPTDRELFF
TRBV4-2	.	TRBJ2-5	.	TGTGCCAGCAGCCAAGACGTGGAGGGGGAGACCCAGTACTTC	CASSQDVEGETQYF
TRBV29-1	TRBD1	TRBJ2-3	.	TGCAGCGGCACAGGGGGCGCTACGCAGTATTTT	CSGTGGATQYF
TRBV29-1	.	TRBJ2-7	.	TGCAGCGTCCGGAATCGACAGGCCTACGAGCAGTACTTC	CSVRNRQAYEQYF
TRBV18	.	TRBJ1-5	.	TGTGCCAGCTCAGAGGTTCGTGATCAGCCCCAGCATTTT	CASSEVRDQPQHF
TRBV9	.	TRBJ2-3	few	TGTGCCAGCAGCGTAGACCCTAGCACAGATACGCAGTATTTT	CASSVDPSTDTQYF
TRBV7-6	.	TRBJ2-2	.	TGTGCCAGCAGCCTAGAAGCGAATCCCGGGGAGCTGTTTTTT	CASSLEANPGELFF
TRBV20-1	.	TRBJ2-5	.	TGCAGTGCCCGGGACTCTCAAGAGACCCAGTACTTC	CSARDSQETQYF
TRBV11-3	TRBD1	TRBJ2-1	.	TGTGCCAGCAGCCGGGACAGACACAATGAGCAGTTCTTC	CASSRDRHNEQFF
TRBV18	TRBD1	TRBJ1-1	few	TGTGCCAGCTCACTTCGGACAGGGCTGAACACTGAAGCTTTCTTT	CASSLRTGLNTEAFF
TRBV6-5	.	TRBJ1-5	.	TGTGCCAGCAGTAACTTACAGTGGAATCAGCCCCAGCATTTT	CASSNLQWNQPQHF
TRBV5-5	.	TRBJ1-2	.	TGTGCCAGCAGCCGGCGGGAGAGAAGCTATGGCTACACCTTC	CASSRRERSYGYTF
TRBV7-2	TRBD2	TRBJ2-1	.	TGTGCCAGCAGCTCACTAGCGGGGGGAGTATACAATGAGCAGTTCTTC	CASSSLAGGVYNEQFF
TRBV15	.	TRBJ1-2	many	TGTGCCACCAGCAGGTCAGATAGCGAGGGGAGCTACACCTTC	CATSRSDSEGSYTF
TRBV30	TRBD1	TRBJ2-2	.	TGTGCCTGGAGTGTACCGGACAGGGAGGCCGGGGAGCTGTTTTTT	CAWSVPDREAGELFF
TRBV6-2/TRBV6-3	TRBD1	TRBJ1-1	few	TGTGCCAGCAGTCCGGACAGGGTGTTCACTGAAGCTTTCTTT	CASSPDRVFTEAFF
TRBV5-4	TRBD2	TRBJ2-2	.	TGTGCCAGCAGCCCCGGGGGGGCTAACACCGGGGAGCTGTTTTTT	CASSPGGANTGELFF
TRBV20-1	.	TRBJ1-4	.	TGCAGTGCAACCCGGCGGGGGGCTAATGAAAAACTGTTTTTT	CSATRRGANEKLFF
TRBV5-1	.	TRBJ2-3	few	TGCGCCAGCAGCTTAAGACAGGGCACAGATACGCAGTATTTT	CASSLRQGTDTQYF